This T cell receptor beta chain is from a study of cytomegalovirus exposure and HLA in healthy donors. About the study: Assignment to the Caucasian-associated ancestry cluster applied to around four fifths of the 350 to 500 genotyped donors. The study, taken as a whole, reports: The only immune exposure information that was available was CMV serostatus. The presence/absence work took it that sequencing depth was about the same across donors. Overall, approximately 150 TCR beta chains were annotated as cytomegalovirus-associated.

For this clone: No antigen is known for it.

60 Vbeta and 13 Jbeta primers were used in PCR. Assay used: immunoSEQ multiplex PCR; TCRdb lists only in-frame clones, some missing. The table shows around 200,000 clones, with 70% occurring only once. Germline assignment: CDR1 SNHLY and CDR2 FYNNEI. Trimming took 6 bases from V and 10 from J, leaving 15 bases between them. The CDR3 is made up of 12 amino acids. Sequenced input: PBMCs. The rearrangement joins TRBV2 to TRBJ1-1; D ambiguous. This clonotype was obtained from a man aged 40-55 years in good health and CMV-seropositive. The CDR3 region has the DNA TGTGCCAGCAGGGACTACACACACCTAGCTTTCTTT. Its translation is CASRDYTHLAFF.